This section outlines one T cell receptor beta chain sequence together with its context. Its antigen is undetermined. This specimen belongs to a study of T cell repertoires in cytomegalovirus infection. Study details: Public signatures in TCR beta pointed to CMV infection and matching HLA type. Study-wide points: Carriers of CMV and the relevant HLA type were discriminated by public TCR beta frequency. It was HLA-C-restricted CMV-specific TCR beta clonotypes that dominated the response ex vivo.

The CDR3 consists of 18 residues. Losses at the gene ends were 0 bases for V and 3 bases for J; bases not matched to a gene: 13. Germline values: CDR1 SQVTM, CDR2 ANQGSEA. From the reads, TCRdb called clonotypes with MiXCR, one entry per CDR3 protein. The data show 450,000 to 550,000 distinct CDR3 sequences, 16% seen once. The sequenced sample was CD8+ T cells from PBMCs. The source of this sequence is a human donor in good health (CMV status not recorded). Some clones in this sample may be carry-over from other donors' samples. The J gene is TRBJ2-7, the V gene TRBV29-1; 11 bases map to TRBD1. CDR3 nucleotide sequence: TGCAGCGTTGAAGACCCCCTCCGGGGGACAGGGGGGAACTACGAGCAGTACTTC. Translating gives CSVEDPLRGTGGNYEQYF.